This TCR beta chain was obtained from a study of cytomegalovirus exposure and HLA in healthy donors. The CDR3 covers 15 residues. Germline V CDR1 and CDR2: SGHVS, FNYEAQ. V lost 5 bases to trimming and J lost 1 base; unmatched junction nucleotides: 6. Libraries were prepared by immunoSEQ multiplex PCR; TCRdb keeps only in-frame clonotypes and omits some of them. The sample carries 95,000 to 120,000 clones, nearly 97% recorded once. This sequence joins TRBV7-6 and TRBJ1-2; 8 nucleotides agree with TRBD1. The source material was PBMCs. The clonotype comes from a woman aged 18 to 35 in good health and CMV-seronegative. Here the CDR3 reads CASSQDRERNYGYTF. The CDR3 DNA reads TGTGCCAGCAGCCAGGACAGGGAACGTAACTATGGCTACACCTTC.